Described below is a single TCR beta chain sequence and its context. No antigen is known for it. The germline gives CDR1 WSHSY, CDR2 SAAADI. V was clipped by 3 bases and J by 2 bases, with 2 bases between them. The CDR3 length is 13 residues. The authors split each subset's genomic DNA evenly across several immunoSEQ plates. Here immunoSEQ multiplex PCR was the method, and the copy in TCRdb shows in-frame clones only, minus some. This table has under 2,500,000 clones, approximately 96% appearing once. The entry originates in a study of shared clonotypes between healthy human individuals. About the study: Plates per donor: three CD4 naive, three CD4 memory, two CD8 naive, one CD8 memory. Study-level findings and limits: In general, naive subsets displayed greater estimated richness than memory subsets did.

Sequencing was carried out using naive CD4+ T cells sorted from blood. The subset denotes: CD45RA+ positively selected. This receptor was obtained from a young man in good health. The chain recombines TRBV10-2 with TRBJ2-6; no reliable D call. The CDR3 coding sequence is TGCGCCAGCAGTGAACCTGGGGCCAACGTCCTGACTTTC. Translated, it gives CASSEPGANVLTF.